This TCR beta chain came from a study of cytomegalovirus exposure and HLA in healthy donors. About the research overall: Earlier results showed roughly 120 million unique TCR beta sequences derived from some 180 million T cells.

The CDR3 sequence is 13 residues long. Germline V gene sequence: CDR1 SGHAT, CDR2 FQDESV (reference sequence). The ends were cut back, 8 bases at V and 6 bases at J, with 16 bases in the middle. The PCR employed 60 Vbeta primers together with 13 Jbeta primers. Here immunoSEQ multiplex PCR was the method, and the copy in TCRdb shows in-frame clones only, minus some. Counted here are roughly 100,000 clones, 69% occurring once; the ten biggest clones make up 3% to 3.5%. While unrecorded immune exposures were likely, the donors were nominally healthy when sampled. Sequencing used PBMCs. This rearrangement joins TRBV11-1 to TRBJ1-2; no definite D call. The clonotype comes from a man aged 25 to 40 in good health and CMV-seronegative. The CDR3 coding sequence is TGTGCCAGCGGCCGAGCCCAGGAGGATGGCTACACCTTC. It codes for CASGRAQEDGYTF.